Sequencing of this TCR beta chain was carried out in a study of blood T cells in healthy people across ages. Findings of the study overall: Without sorted subsets, naive and antigen-experienced compartments could not be conclusively compared.

Sample-barcoded 5' priming and a J-beta primer mix drove a second PCR of roughly 6 to 12 cycles. TCRdb called the 5' RACE reads again in MiXCR, with one record for every CDR3 protein. This table has 1.4 million or so distinct CDR3 sequences, 35% to 45% appearing once. A word on this clonotype: Its antigen remains unidentified.

The specimen sequenced was blood. This sequence was found in a woman aged 18-29 years in good health.

CDR3 nucleotide sequence: TGTGCCAGCAGTTTTAGACTAGCGGAGAGCTCCTACAATGAGCAGTTCTTC. Translated: CASSFRLAESSYNEQFF. The chain joins TRBV9 to TRBJ2-1, with 9 bases lining up with TRBD2. This CDR3 comprises 17 residues. The V segment lost 5 bases and the J segment 0 bases; nucleotides outside the gene matches: 9. Germline V gives CDR1 SGDLS, CDR2 YYNGEE.